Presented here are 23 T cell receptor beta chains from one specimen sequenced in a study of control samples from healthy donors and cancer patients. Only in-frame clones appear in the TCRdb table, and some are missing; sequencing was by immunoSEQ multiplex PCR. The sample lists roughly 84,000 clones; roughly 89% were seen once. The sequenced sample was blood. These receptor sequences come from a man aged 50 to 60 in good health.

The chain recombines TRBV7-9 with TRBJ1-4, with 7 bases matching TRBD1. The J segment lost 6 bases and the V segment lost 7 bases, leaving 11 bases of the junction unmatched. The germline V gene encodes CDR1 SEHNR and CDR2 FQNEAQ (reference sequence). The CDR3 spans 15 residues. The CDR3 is CASTSEGQRYEKLFF. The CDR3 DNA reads TGTGCCAGCACCTCTGAGGGACAGCGGTATGAAAAACTGTTTTTT.

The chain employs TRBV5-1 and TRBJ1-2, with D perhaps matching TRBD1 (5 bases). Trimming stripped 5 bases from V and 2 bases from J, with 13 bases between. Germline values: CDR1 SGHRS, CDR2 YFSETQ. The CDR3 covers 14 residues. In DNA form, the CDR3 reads TGCGCCAGCAGGTCCGGGGGGAGAAACTATGGCTACACCTTC. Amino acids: CASRSGGRNYGYTF.

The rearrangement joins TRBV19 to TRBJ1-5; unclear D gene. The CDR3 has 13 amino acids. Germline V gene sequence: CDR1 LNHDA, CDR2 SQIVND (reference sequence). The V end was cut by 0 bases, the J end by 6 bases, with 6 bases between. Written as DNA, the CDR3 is TGTGCCAGTAGTATAGAAGGTAGTCAGCCCCAGCATTTT. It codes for CASSIEGSQPQHF.

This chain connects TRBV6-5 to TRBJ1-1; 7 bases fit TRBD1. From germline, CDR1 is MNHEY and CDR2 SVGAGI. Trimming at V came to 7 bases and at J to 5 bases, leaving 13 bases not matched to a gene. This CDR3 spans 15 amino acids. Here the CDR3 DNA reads TGTGCCAGCACCCCCGGACAGGCCTTGGTGACTGAAGCTTTCTTT. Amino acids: CASTPGQALVTEAFF.

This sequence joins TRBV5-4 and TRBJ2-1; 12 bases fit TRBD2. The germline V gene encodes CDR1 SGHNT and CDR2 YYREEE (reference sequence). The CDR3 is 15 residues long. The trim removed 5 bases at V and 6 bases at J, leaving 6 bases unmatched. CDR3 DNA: TGTGCCAGCAGTGACGCTAGCGGGGGGGCCAATGAGCAGTTCTTC. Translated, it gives CASSDASGGANEQFF. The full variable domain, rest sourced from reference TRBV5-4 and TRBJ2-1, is ETGVTQSPTHLIKTRGQQVTLRCSSQSGHNTVSWYQQALGQGPQFIFQYYREEENGRGNFPPRFSGLQFPNYSSELNVNALELDDSALYLCASSDASGGANEQFFGPGTRLTVL.

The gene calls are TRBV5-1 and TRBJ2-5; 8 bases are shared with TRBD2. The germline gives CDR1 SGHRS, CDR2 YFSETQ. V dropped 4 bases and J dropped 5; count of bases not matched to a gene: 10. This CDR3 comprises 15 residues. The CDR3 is CASSLTGGPGETQYF. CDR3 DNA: TGCGCCAGCAGCCTCACGGGGGGGCCAGGGGAGACCCAGTACTTC.

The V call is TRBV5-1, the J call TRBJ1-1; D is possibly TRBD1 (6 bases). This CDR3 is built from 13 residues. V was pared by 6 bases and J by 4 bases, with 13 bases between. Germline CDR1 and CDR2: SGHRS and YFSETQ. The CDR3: CASTQGEGTEAFF. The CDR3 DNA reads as TGCGCCAGCACACAGGGTGAAGGCACTGAAGCTTTCTTT.

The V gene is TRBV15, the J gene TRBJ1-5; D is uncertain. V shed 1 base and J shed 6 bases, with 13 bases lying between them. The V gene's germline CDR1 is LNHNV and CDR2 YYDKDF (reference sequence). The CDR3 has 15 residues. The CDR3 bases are TGTGCCACCAGCAGAGCCCGGGAGGGCTTTCAGCCCCAGCATTTT. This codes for CATSRAREGFQPQHF.

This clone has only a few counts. Written as DNA, the CDR3 is TGTGCCAGTAGTGACCGACAGGGAGGCTTAGCTAACTATGGCTACACCTTC. The encoded protein is CASSDRQGGLANYGYTF. The rearrangement joins TRBV19 to TRBJ1-2; TRBD1 matches at 7 bases. This CDR3 comprises 17 residues. The trim removed 5 bases at V and 0 bases at J, leaving 12 bases unmatched. The germline CDR1 and CDR2 sequences are LNHDA and SQIVND (reference sequence).

Here the CDR3 DNA reads TGTGCCAGCAGCGAAAATCCGTCTTCTGTCTATGGCTACACCTTC. Its translation is CASSENPSSVYGYTF. The chain has TRBV9 and TRBJ1-2; no clear D. Germline V gives CDR1 SGDLS, CDR2 YYNGEE. The CDR3 length is 15 residues. V dropped 3 bases and J dropped 4 bases, with 16 bases sitting between them.

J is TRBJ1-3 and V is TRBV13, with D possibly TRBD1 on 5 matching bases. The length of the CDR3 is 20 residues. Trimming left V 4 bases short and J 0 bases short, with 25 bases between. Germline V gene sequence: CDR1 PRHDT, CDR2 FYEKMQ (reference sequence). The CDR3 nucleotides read TGTGCCAGCAGCTCGAATGGGGAGTATACTGCGGGGCCCTCTGGAAACACCATATATTTT. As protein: CASSSNGEYTAGPSGNTIYF.

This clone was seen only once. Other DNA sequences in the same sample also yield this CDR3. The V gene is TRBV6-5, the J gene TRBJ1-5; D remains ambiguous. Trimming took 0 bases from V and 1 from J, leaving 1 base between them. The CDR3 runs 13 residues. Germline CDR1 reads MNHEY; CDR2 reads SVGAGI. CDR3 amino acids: CASSYSSNQPQHF. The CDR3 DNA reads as TGTGCCAGCAGTTACTCGAGCAATCAGCCCCAGCATTTT.

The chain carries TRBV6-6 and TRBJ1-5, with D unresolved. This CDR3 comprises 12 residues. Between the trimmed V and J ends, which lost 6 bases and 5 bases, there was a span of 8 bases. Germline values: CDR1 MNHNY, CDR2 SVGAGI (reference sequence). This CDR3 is CASSPGDQPQHF. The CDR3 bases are TGTGCCAGCAGCCCCGGAGATCAGCCCCAGCATTTT.

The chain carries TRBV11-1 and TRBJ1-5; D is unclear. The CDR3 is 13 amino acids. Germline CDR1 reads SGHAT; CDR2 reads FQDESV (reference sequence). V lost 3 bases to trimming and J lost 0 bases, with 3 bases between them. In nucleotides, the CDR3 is TGTGCCAGCAGCTTTAATAGCAATCAGCCCCAGCATTTT. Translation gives CASSFNSNQPQHF.

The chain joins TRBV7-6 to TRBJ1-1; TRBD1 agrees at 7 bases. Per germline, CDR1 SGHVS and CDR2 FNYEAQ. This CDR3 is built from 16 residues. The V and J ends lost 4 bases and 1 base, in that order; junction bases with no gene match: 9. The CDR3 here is CASSSLLSGGNTEAFF. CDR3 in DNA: TGTGCCAGCAGCTCCCTCCTCTCAGGGGGGAACACTGAAGCTTTCTTT.

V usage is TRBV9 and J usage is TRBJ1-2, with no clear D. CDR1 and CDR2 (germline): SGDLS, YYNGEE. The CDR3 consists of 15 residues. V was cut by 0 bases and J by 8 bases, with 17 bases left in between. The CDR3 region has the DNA TGTGCCAGCAGCGTAGATCCCCGACGGACGGGAGGCTACACCTTC. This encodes CASSVDPRRTGGYTF.

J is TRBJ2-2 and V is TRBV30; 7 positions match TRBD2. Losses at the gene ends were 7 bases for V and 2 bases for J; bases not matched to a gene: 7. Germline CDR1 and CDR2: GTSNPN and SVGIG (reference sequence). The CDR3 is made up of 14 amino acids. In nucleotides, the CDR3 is TGTGCCTTCCGAGCGGGGAAAAACACCGGGGAGCTGTTTTTT. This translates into CAFRAGKNTGELFF.

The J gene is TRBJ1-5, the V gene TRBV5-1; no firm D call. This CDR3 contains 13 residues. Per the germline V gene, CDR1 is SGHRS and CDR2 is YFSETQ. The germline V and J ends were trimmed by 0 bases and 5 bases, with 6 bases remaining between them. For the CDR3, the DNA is TGCGCCAGCAGCTTGGAGGTGGATCAGCCCCAGCATTTT. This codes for CASSLEVDQPQHF.

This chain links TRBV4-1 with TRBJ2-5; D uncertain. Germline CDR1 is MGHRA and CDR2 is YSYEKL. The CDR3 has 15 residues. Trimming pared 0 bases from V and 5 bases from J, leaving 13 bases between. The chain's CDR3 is CASSQDPPTLETQYF. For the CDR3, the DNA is TGCGCCAGCAGCCAAGATCCCCCTACCCTGGAGACCCAGTACTTC.

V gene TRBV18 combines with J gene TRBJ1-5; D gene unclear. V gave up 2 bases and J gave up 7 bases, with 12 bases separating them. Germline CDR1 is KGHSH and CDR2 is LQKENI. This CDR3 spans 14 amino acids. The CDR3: CASSPVTANQPQHF. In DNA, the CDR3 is TGTGCCAGCTCACCAGTTACCGCTAACCAGCCCCAGCATTTT.

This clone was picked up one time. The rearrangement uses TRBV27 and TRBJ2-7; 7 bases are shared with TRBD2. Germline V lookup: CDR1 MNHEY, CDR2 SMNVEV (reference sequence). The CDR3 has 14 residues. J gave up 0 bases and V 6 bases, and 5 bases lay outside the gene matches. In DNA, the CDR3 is TGTGCCAGCAGAGGGGACTACTCCTCCTACGAGCAGTACTTC. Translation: CASRGDYSSYEQYF.

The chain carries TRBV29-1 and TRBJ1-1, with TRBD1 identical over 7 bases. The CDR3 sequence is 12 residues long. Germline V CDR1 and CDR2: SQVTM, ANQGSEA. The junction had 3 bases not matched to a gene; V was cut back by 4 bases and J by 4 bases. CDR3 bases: TGCAGCGTTGTCAAGGGGGCCACTGAAGCTTTCTTT. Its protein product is CSVVKGATEAFF.

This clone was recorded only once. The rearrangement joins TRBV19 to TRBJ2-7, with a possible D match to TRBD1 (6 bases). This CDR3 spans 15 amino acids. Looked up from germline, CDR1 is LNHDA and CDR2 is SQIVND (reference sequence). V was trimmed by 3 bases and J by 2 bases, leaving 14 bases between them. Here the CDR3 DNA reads TGTGCCAGTAGTATTGGGGGCAGGGCGACCTACGAGCAGTACTTC. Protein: CASSIGGRATYEQYF.